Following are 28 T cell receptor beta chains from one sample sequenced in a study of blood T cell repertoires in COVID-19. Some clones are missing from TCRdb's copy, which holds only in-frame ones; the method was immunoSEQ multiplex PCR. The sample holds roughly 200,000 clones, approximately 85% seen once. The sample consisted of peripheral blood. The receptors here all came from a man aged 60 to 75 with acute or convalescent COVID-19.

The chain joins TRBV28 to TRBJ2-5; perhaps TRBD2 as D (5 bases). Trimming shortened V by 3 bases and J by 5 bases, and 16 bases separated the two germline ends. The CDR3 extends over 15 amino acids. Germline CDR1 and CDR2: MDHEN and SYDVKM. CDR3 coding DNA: TGTGCCAGCAGTTTTCGGGGTCGGATACGGGAGACCCAGTACTTC. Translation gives CASSFRGRIRETQYF.

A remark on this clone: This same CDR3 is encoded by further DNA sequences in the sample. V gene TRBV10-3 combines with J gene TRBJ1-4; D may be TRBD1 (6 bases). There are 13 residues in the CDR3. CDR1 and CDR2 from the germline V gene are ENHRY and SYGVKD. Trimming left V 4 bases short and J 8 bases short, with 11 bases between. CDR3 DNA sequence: TGTGCCATCAGTGCGGGACAAGGCGAAAAACTGTTTTTT. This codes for CAISAGQGEKLFF.

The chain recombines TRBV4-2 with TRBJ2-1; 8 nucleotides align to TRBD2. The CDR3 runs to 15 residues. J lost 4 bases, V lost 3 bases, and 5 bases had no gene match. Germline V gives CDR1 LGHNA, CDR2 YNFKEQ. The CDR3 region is CASSQGAGAYNEQFF. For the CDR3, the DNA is TGTGCCAGCAGCCAGGGAGCGGGAGCGTACAATGAGCAGTTCTTC.

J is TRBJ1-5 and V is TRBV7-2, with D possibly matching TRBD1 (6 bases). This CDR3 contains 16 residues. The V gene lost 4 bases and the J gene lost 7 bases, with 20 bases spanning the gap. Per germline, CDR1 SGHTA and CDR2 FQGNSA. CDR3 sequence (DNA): TGTGCCAGCAGCTCGGGACACCTAGGGAGTGTGCAGCCCCAGCATTTT. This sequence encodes CASSSGHLGSVQPQHF.

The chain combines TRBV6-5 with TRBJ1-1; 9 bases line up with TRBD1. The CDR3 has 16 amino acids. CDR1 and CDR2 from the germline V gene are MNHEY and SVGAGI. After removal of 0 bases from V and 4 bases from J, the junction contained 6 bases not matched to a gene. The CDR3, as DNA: TGTGCCAGCAGTTACTCAGCCCGGACAGGGGCCACTGAAGCTTTCTTT. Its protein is CASSYSARTGATEAFF.

The CDR3 sequence: CASRKDTSTGELFF. CDR3 bases: TGTGCCAGCAGAAAGGACACAAGCACCGGGGAGCTGTTTTTT. The J gene is TRBJ2-2, the V gene TRBV7-3; D is perhaps TRBD1 (5 bases). Per the germline V gene, CDR1 is SGHTA and CDR2 is FQGTGA. The CDR3 sequence is 14 residues long. Trimming took 6 bases from V and 4 from J, leaving 12 bases between them.

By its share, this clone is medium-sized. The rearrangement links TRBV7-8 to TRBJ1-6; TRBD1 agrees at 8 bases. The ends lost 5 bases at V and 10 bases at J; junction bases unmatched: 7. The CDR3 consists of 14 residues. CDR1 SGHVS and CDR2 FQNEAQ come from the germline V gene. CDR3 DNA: TGTGCCAGCAGCACTACAGGGGGTCGATCACCCCTCCACTTT. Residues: CASSTTGGRSPLHF.

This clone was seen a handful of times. The CDR3 region has the DNA TGTGCCAGCAGCTGGCCGGGCGGGGAGCAGTTCTTC. Protein product: CASSWPGGEQFF. The gene calls are TRBV5-5 and TRBJ2-1, with D tentatively TRBD2 (5 bases). The CDR3 is 12 amino acids. Germline-derived CDR1 and CDR2 are SGHKS and YYEKEE (reference sequence). Trimming cost V 3 bases and J 10 bases, with 11 bases left between them.

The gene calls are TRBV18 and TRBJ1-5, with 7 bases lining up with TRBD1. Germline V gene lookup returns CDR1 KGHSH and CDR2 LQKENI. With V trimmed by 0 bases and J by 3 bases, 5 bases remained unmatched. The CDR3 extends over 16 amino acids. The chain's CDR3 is CASSPPGQGDNQPQHF. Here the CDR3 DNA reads TGTGCCAGCTCACCACCGGGGCAGGGGGACAATCAGCCCCAGCATTTT.

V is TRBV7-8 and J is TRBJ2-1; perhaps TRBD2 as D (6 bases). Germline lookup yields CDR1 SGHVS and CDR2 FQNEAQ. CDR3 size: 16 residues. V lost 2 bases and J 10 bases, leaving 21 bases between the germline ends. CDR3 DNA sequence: TGTGCCAGCAGCTTAAGGGCTAGCGATGCCGCCGGGGAGCAGTTCTTC. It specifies CASSLRASDAAGEQFF. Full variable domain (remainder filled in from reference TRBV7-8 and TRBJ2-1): GAGVSQSPRYKVAKRGQDVALRCDPISGHVSLFWYQQALGQGPEFLTYFQNEAQLDKSGLPSDRFFAERPEGSVSTLKIQRTQQEDSAVYLCASSLRASDAAGEQFFGPGTRLTVL.

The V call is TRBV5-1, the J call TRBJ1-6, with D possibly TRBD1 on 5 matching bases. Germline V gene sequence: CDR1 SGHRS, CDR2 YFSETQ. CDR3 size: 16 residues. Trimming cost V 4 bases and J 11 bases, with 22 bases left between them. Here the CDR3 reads CASSPTREGKLTPLHF. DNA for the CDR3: TGCGCCAGCAGCCCGACGCGGGAGGGGAAGTTGACACCCCTCCACTTT.

Here the CDR3 DNA reads TGTGCCAGCACCCCAGGGACTAAGGCTGGCTACACCTTC. Its translation: CASTPGTKAGYTF. The genes are TRBV11-2 and TRBJ1-2, with D tentatively TRBD1 (5 bases). Germline assignment: CDR1 SGHAT and CDR2 FQNNGV. V gave up 7 bases and J gave up 7 bases, with 16 bases separating them. This CDR3 spans 13 amino acids. The complete variable domain, with remaining parts taken from reference TRBV11-2 and TRBJ1-2, reads EAGVAQSPRYKIIEKRQSVAFWCNPISGHATLYWYQQILGQGPKLLIQFQNNGVVDDSQLPKDRFSAERLKGVDSTLKIQPAKLEDSAVYLCASTPGTKAGYTFGSGTRLTVV.

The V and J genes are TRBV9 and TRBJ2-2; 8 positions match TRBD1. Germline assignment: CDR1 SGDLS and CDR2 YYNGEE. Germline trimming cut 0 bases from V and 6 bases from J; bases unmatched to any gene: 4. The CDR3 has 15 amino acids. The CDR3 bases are TGTGCCAGCAGCGTAGCAGGACAGGGTCCCGGGGAGCTGTTTTTT. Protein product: CASSVAGQGPGELFF.

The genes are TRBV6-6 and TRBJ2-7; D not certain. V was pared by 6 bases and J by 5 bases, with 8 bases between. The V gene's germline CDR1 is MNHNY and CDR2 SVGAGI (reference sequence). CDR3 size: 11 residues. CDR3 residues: CASSEVDEQYF. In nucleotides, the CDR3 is TGTGCCAGCAGCGAGGTTGACGAGCAGTACTTC.

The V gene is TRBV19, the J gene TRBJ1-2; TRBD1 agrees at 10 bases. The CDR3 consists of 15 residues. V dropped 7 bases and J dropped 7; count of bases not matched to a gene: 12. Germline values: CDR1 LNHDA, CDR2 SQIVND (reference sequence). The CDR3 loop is CASMRAPGQGSGYTF. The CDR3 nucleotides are TGTGCCAGTATGAGGGCACCGGGACAGGGGAGTGGCTACACCTTC.

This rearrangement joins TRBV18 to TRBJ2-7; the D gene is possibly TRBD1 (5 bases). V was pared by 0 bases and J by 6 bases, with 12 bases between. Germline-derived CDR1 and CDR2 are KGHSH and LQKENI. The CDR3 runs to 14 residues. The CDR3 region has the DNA TGTGCCAGCTCACCACCGGGCCAGGGAAGCGAGCAGTACTTC. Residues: CASSPPGQGSEQYF. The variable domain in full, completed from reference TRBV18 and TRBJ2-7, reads NAGVMQNPRHLVRRRGQEARLRCSPMKGHSHVYWYRQLPEEGLKFMVYLQKENIIDESGMPKERFSAEFPKEGPSILRIQQVVRGDSAAYFCASSPPGQGSEQYFGPGTRLTVT.

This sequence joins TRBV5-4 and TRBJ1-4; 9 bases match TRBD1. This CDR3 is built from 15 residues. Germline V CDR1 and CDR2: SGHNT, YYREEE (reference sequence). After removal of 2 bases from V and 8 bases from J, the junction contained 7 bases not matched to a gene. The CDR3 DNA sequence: TGTGCCAGCAGCTTAAGGACAGGGGTAGGCGAAAAACTGTTTTTT. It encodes CASSLRTGVGEKLFF.

The CDR3 sequence: CASSLGRPTEAFF. Here the CDR3 DNA reads TGTGCCAGCAGTTTGGGCCGGCCCACTGAAGCTTTCTTT. V is TRBV12-3 or TRBV12-4 and J is TRBJ1-1; no definite D call. The germline V and J ends were trimmed by 3 bases and 4 bases, with 9 bases remaining between them. The length of the CDR3 is 13 residues.

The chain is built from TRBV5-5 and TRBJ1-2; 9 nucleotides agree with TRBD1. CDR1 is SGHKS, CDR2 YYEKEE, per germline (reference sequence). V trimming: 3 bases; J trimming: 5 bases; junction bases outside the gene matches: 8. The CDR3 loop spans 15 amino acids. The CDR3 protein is CASSSGQGTGYGYTF. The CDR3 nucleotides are TGTGCCAGCAGCTCGGGACAGGGCACGGGGTATGGCTACACCTTC.

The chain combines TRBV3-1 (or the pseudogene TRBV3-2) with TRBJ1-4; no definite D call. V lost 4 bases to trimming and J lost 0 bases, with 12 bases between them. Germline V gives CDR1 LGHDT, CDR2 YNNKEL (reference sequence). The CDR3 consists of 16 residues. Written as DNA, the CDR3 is TGTGCCAGCAGCCGGAAAAGCGGTGCAACTAATGAAAAACTGTTTTTT. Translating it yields CASSRKSGATNEKLFF.

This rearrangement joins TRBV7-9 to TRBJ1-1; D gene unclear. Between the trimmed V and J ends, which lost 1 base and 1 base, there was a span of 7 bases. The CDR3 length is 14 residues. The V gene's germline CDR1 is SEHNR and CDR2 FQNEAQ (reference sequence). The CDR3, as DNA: TGTGCCAGCAGCTTAGTTCGGGGGAACACTGAAGCTTTCTTT. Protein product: CASSLVRGNTEAFF. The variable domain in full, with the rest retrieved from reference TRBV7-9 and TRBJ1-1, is DTGVSQNPRHKITKRGQNVTFRCDPISEHNRLYWYRQTLGQGPEFLTYFQNEAQLEKSRLLSDRFSAERPKGSFSTLEIQRTEQGDSAMYLCASSLVRGNTEAFFGQGTRLTVV.

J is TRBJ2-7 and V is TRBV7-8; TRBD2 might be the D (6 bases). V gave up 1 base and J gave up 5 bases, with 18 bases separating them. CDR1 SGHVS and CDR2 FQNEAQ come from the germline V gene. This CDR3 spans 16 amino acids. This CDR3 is CASSLVSDSGGDEQYF. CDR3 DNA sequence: TGTGCCAGCAGCTTAGTCAGCGACAGTGGCGGGGACGAGCAGTACTTC. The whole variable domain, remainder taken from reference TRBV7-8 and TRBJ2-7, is GAGVSQSPRYKVAKRGQDVALRCDPISGHVSLFWYQQALGQGPEFLTYFQNEAQLDKSGLPSDRFFAERPEGSVSTLKIQRTQQEDSAVYLCASSLVSDSGGDEQYFGPGTRLTVT.

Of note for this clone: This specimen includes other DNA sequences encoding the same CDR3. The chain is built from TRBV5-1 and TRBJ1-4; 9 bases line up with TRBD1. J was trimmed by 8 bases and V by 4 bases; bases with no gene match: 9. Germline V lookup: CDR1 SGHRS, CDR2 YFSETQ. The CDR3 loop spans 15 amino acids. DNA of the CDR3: TGCGCCAGCAGCAAGCCGGGACAGGGAGGGGAAAAACTGTTTTTT. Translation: CASSKPGQGGEKLFF.

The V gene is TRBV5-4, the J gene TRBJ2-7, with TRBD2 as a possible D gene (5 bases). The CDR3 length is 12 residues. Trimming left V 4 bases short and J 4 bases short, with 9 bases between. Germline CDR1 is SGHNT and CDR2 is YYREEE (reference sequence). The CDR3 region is CASSTDLYEQYF. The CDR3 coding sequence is TGTGCCAGCAGCACGGACTTATACGAGCAGTACTTC. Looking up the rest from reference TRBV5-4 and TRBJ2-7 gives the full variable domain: ETGVTQSPTHLIKTRGQQVTLRCSSQSGHNTVSWYQQALGQGPQFIFQYYREEENGRGNFPPRFSGLQFPNYSSELNVNALELDDSALYLCASSTDLYEQYFGPGTRLTVT.

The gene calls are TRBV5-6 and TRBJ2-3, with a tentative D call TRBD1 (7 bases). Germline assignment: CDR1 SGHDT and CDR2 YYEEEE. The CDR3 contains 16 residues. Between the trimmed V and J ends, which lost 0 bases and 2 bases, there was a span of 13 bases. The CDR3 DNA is TGTGCCAGCAGCTTGGAGCCAGGGGGGTACACAGATACGCAGTATTTT. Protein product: CASSLEPGGYTDTQYF.

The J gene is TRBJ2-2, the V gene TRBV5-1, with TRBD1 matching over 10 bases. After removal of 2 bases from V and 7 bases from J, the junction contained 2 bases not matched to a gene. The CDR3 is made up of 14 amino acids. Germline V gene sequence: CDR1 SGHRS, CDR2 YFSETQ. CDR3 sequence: CASSLGTGVGELFF. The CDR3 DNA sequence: TGCGCCAGCAGCTTAGGGACAGGGGTCGGGGAGCTGTTTTTT.

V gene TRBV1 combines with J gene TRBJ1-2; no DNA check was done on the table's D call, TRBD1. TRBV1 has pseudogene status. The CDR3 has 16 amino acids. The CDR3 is CTSSQAHQGHLYGYTF. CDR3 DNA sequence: TGCACCAGCAGCCAAGCTCATCAGGGACATCTCTATGGCTACACCTTC.

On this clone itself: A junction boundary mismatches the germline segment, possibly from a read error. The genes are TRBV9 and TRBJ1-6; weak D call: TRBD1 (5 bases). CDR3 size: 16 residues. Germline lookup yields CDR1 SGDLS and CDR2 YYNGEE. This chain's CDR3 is CVSSVDVGTRNSPLHF. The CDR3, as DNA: TGTGTCAGCAGCGTAGACGTGGGGACTCGGAATTCACCCCTCCACTTT.